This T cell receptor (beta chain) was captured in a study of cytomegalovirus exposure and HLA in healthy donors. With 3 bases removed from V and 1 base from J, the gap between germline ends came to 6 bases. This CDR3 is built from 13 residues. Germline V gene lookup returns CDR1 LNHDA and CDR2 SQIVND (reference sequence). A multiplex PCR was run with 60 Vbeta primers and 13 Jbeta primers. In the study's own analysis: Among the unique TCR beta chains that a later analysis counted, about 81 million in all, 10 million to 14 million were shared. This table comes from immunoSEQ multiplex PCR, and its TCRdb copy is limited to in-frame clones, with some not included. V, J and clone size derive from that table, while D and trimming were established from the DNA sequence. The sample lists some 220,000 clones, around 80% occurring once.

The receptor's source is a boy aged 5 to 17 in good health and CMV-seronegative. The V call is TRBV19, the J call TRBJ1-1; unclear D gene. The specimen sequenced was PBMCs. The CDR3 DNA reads TGTGCCAGTAGTATGGGGAGGAACACTGAAGCTTTCTTT. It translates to CASSMGRNTEAFF.